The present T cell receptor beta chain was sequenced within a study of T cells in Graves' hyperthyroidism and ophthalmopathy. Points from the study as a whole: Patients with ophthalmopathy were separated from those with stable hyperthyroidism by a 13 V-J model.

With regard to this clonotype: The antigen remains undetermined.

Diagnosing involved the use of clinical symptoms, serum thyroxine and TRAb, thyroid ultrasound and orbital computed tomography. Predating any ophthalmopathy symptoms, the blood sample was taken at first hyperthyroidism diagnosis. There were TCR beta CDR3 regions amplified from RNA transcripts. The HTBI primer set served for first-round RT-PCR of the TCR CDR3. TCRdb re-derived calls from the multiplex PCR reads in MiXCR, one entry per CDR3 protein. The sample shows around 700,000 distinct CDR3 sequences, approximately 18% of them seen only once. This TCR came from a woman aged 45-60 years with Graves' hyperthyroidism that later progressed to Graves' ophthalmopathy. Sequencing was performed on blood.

The CDR3 nucleotides are TGCAGCGTCACGCGGGGGAACACTGAAGCTTTCTTT. It translates to CSVTRGNTEAFF. J is TRBJ1-1 and V is TRBV29-1, with no clear D. This CDR3 region has 12 residues. The ends were cut back, 6 bases at V and 1 base at J, with 9 bases in the middle. Germline values: CDR1 SQVTM, CDR2 ANQGSEA.